These 24 T cell receptor beta chains share one sample of origin, sequenced in a study of T cells after yellow fever vaccination. TCRdb called the 5' RACE reads again in MiXCR, with one record for every CDR3 protein. Among 100,000 to 150,000 distinct CDR3 sequences listed, 7.4% were seen once. The sample in question was CD4+ T cells sorted from PBMCs, obtained 10 to 11 days after the first yellow fever vaccination. Receptors originate from a man aged 18 to 35 who received the YFV17D yellow fever vaccine.

A note on this clonotype: This may be a read error: a much more frequent sequence differs by one nucleotide. V is TRBV25-1 and J is TRBJ1-1; D gene ambiguous. Trimming took 6 bases from V and 2 from J, leaving 16 bases between them. Germline CDR1 is MGHDK and CDR2 is SYGVNS. The CDR3 loop spans 15 amino acids. DNA for the CDR3: TGTGCCAGCAGAGACCAGCTAAGTCCAAACACTGAAGCTTTCTTT. This gives the protein CASRDQLSPNTEAFF.

This clonotype was picked up many times. V is TRBV24-1 and J is TRBJ1-1; 7 nucleotides align to TRBD1. Germline V gene lookup returns CDR1 KGHDR and CDR2 SFDVKD. The V gene end was trimmed by 7 bases and the J gene end by 2 bases; junction bases not matched to a gene: 6. This CDR3 region has 14 residues. The CDR3 coding sequence is TGTGCCACCAGCCGGGACAGCCAAAACACTGAAGCTTTCTTT. Amino acid sequence: CATSRDSQNTEAFF.

The V call is TRBV5-4, the J call TRBJ2-3; TRBD2 aligns across 11 bases. The ends lost 1 base at V and 3 bases at J; junction bases unmatched: 1. Germline values: CDR1 SGHNT, CDR2 YYREEE (reference sequence). The length of the CDR3 is 15 residues. The CDR3 spells CASSLTSGGTDTQYF. CDR3 in DNA: TGTGCCAGCAGCTTGACTAGCGGGGGAACAGATACGCAGTATTTT.

This clonotype was seen a few times. This chain joins TRBV5-4 and TRBJ1-2, with a possible D match to TRBD1 (6 bases). V lost 4 bases and J lost 8, with 15 bases in between. The germline V gene has CDR1 SGHNT and CDR2 YYREEE (reference sequence). CDR3 length: 13 residues. The CDR3 nucleotides are TGTGCCAGCAGCCAGGCCCCGGGGGGCGGCTACACCTTC. Amino acids: CASSQAPGGGYTF.

There are many counts of this clonotype. The chain carries TRBV20-1 and TRBJ2-5; TRBD2 agrees at 8 bases. The CDR3 contains 14 residues. The germline V gene encodes CDR1 DFQATT and CDR2 SNEGSKA (reference sequence). V shed 8 bases, J shed 2 bases, and the junction held 10 bases outside the gene matches. As DNA, the CDR3 is TGCAGTCCCCATAGCGGGGCGGCACAAGAGACCCAGTACTTC. It encodes CSPHSGAAQETQYF.

There are many counts of this clonotype. The genes are TRBV20-1 and TRBJ2-3; D unresolved. The V and J ends lost 1 base and 7 bases respectively, with 3 bases between them. From germline, CDR1 is DFQATT and CDR2 SNEGSKA (reference sequence). The CDR3 runs to 10 residues. The CDR3 DNA reads as TGCAGTGCTAGAGTCAATACGCAGTATTTT. Translating gives CSARVNTQYF.

This clonotype was found a few times. V usage is TRBV30 and J usage is TRBJ1-5, with 9 bases fitting TRBD1. Per the germline V gene, CDR1 is GTSNPN and CDR2 is SVGIG (reference sequence). Losses at the gene ends were 3 bases for V and 2 bases for J; bases not matched to a gene: 5. CDR3 length: 15 residues. CDR3: CAWRPGQGRNQPQHF. DNA of the CDR3: TGTGCCTGGAGACCGGGACAGGGACGCAATCAGCCCCAGCATTTT.

This clonotype was detected ten times or more. The gene calls are TRBV7-8 and TRBJ2-4; 8 bases align to TRBD1. This CDR3 comprises 16 residues. The V segment lost 0 bases and the J segment 2 bases; nucleotides outside the gene matches: 3. CDR1 is SGHVS and CDR2 is FQNEAQ in the germline V gene. CDR3 sequence reads: CASSLAYRGTKNIQYF. Here the CDR3 DNA reads TGTGCCAGCAGCTTAGCCTACAGGGGGACCAAAAACATTCAGTACTTC.

This clonotype was detected many times. The chain joins TRBV20-1 to TRBJ2-7; 7 nucleotides match TRBD2. Germline trimming cut 6 bases from V and 1 base from J; bases unmatched to any gene: 9. The germline gives CDR1 DFQATT, CDR2 SNEGSKA (reference sequence). The CDR3 has 14 amino acids. CDR3 sequence: CSANGGSGSYEQYF. The CDR3 DNA follows: TGCAGTGCCAACGGGGGGAGCGGATCCTACGAGCAGTACTTC.

This clonotype was recorded many times. The genes are TRBV6-2 or TRBV6-3 and TRBJ1-2; no clear D. V gave up 2 bases and J gave up 4 bases, with 5 bases separating them. Germline V gives CDR1 MNHEY, CDR2 SVGEGT. This CDR3 spans 12 amino acids. The DNA for the CDR3 is TGTGCCAGCAGTTACACTCCCTATGGCTACACCTTC. Translating it yields CASSYTPYGYTF.

This clonotype was seen many times. The J gene is TRBJ1-2, the V gene TRBV29-1; TRBD1 aligns across 7 bases. The V gene's germline CDR1 is SQVTM and CDR2 ANQGSEA. This CDR3 is 15 amino acids long. The V segment lost 3 bases and the J segment 7 bases; nucleotides outside the gene matches: 14. CDR3: CSVDIARQGGGGYTF. Written as DNA, the CDR3 is TGCAGCGTTGATATCGCCCGGCAGGGGGGCGGTGGCTACACCTTC.

A word on this clonotype: Since a much larger clone is just one base distant, this may be a read error. J is TRBJ2-3 and V is TRBV29-1, with D perhaps TRBD1 or TRBD2 (6 bases each). This CDR3 contains 13 residues. The V gene's germline CDR1 is SQVTM and CDR2 ANQGSEA. The CDR3 loop reads CSARTNREDTKYF. The CDR3 DNA follows: TGCAGCGCTAGAACCAACAGGGAGGATACGAAGTATTTT.

This clonotype came up many times. CDR3 nucleotides: TGCAGCGTTAGGGCCCAGGAGAACACTGAAGCTTTCTTT. Amino acids: CSVRAQENTEAFF. The chain carries TRBV29-1 and TRBJ1-1; D is ambiguous. V lost 5 bases and J lost 1, with 11 bases in between. Per germline, CDR1 SQVTM and CDR2 ANQGSEA. The CDR3 extends over 13 amino acids.

This clonotype appeared many times. The chain links TRBV20-1 to TRBJ2-5, with D uncertain. V lost 4 bases to trimming and J lost 1 base, with 10 bases between them. Germline CDR1 reads DFQATT; CDR2 reads SNEGSKA (reference sequence). The CDR3 covers 13 residues. DNA for the CDR3: TGCAGTGCTACCACGGAACCCCAAGAGACCCAGTACTTC. Translating gives CSATTEPQETQYF.

This clonotype was recorded a few times. CDR3 region: CASSLFARGGNTEAFF. The CDR3 DNA reads TGTGCCAGCAGCTTGTTCGCCAGGGGCGGGAACACTGAAGCTTTCTTT. The chain joins TRBV5-6 to TRBJ1-1, with a tentative D call TRBD1 (6 bases). V lost 1 base, J lost 1 base, and 14 bases lay in between. Germline V gene lookup returns CDR1 SGHDT and CDR2 YYEEEE. This CDR3 is built from 16 residues.

This clonotype was counted ten times or more. V and J are TRBV7-2 and TRBJ2-1, with D uncertain. Trimming pared 0 bases from V and 7 bases from J, leaving 10 bases between. The CDR3 runs 14 residues. Germline V CDR1 and CDR2: SGHTA, FQGNSA. The CDR3 is CASSLASFDNEQFF. Written as DNA, the CDR3 is TGTGCCAGCAGCTTAGCCTCCTTTGATAATGAGCAGTTCTTC. Using reference TRBV7-2 and TRBJ2-1 for the parts outside the CDR3, the full variable domain is GAGVSQSPSNKVTEKGKDVELRCDPISGHTALYWYRQSLGQGLEFLIYFQGNSAPDKSGLPSDRFSAERTGGSVSTLTIQRTQQEDSAVYLCASSLASFDNEQFFGPGTRLTVL.

The sample holds a few counts of this clonotype. The rearrangement uses TRBV5-1 and TRBJ2-3; no definite D call. This CDR3 has 14 residues. V dropped 1 base and J dropped 2 bases, with 8 bases sitting between them. Germline loops: CDR1 SGHRS, CDR2 YFSETQ. CDR3 bases: TGCGCCAGCAGCTTGTCACCACTCACAGATACGCAGTATTTT. Amino acid sequence: CASSLSPLTDTQYF.

Ten or more counts support this clonotype. The rearrangement links TRBV3-1 to TRBJ2-5; D ambiguous. Germline CDR1 reads LGHDT; CDR2 reads YNNKEL (reference sequence). The CDR3 runs 17 residues. Trimming left V 1 base short and J 1 base short, with 16 bases between. CDR3 loop: CASSQGASSWTQETQYF. The CDR3 coding sequence is TGTGCCAGCAGCCAAGGGGCGTCTAGTTGGACCCAAGAGACCCAGTACTTC.

To note about this clonotype: A much larger clone differs from this one at a single base, so this may be a read error. V usage is TRBV15 and J usage is TRBJ2-7, with D possibly matching TRBD1 (6 bases). Trimming took off 0 bases at V and 3 bases at J, with 27 bases between the two ends. The CDR3 consists of 20 residues. Germline V gene lookup returns CDR1 LNHNV and CDR2 YYDKDF (reference sequence). The CDR3 sequence is CATSRDPRGRVNSLSYEQYF. The CDR3 nucleotides read TGTGCCACCAGCAGAGATCCCAGGGGTCGGGTCAACTCATTGAGCTACGAGCAGTACTTC. The full variable domain, its missing parts supplied by reference TRBV15 and TRBJ2-7, is DAMVIQNPRYQVTQFGKPVTLSCSQTLNHNVMYWYQQKSSQAPKLLFHYYDKDFNNEADTPDNFQSRRPNTSFCFLDIRSPGLGDTAMYLCATSRDPRGRVNSLSYEQYFGPGTRLTVT.

This clonotype showed up many times. V usage is TRBV7-8 and J usage is TRBJ2-2; maybe TRBD1 (5 bases). CDR1 is SGHVS, CDR2 FQNEAQ, per germline. This CDR3 comprises 16 residues. The V end lost 1 base, the J end lost 0 bases, and 9 bases lay between the germline ends. CDR3 in DNA: TGTGCCAGCAGCTTAGGCAGGGTTTCGAACACCGGGGAGCTGTTTTTT. It is translated as CASSLGRVSNTGELFF.

This clonotype was counted at least ten times. As DNA, the CDR3 is TGCAGTGCCATTAGCGGGGATTATACCGGGGAGCTGTTTTTT. Translated, it gives CSAISGDYTGELFF. This rearrangement joins TRBV20-1 to TRBJ2-2, with TRBD2 matching 8 bases. Germline CDR1 is DFQATT and CDR2 is SNEGSKA (reference sequence). This CDR3 region has 14 residues. Trimming took 6 bases from V and 5 from J; bases not matched to a gene: 8.

This clonotype came up many times. The chain joins TRBV5-1 to TRBJ2-1; 7 bases align to TRBD1. Trimming took 0 bases from V and 10 from J; bases not matched to a gene: 10. The germline gives CDR1 SGHRS, CDR2 YFSETQ. CDR3 length: 15 amino acids. For the CDR3, the DNA is TGCGCCAGCAGCTTGGCCAGCCTACAGGGGCGCGAGCAGTTCTTC. Translating gives CASSLASLQGREQFF.

This clonotype has at least ten counts. The gene calls are TRBV4-3 and TRBJ2-5, with D perhaps matching TRBD1 (6 bases). Trimming left V 1 base short and J 3 bases short, with 15 bases between. Germline values: CDR1 LGHNA, CDR2 YSLEER. This CDR3 is 16 amino acids long. The CDR3 coding sequence is TGCGCCAGCAGCCAAGTCCTGGGACAACCAAAAGAGACCCAGTACTTC. It encodes CASSQVLGQPKETQYF.

This clonotype was seen more than once but under ten times. This chain uses TRBV7-3 with TRBJ2-2; TRBD2 is a possible D gene (6 bases). V was shortened by 5 bases and J by 5 bases, with 15 bases between the two germline ends. Germline V gene data show CDR1 as SGHTA and CDR2 as FQGTGA. This CDR3 spans 15 amino acids. The CDR3 region has the DNA TGTGCCAGCAGCCGCTCGGGGGAGGAGACCGGGGAGCTGTTTTTT. Amino acid sequence: CASSRSGEETGELFF.